What follows are 17 T cell receptor beta chains derived from one specimen sequenced in a study of Ad26.COV2.S vaccination and SARS-CoV-2 variants. The method was immunoSEQ multiplex PCR; TCRdb's version includes in-frame clones alone and lacks a portion of them. The sample yields around 350,000 clones, 92% seen once. Sequencing was performed on peripheral blood, taken after recovery from COVID-19. The receptors shown here come from a human donor who had recovered from COVID-19.

V gene TRBV5-4 combines with J gene TRBJ2-5; 11 positions match TRBD2. Trimming removed 1 base from V and 2 bases from J; junction bases left unmatched: 10. Germline CDR1 SGHNT, CDR2 YYREEE (reference sequence). The CDR3 contains 18 residues. The CDR3 is CASSLLLSGGGRQETQYF. The CDR3 bases are TGTGCCAGCAGCTTGCTCCTTAGCGGGGGGGGGAGACAAGAGACCCAGTACTTC.

CDR3 residues: CASSLRLENTEAFF. The CDR3 bases are TGCGCCAGCAGCTTGCGGTTGGAGAACACTGAAGCTTTCTTT. This chain uses TRBV5-1 with TRBJ1-1; D remains unclear. The CDR3 loop spans 14 amino acids. The V gene's germline CDR1 is SGHRS and CDR2 YFSETQ. Between the trimmed V and J ends, which lost 1 base and 1 base, there was a span of 8 bases. The variable domain in full, with the rest retrieved from reference TRBV5-1 and TRBJ1-1, is KAGVTQTPRYLIKTRGQQVTLSCSPISGHRSVSWYQQTPGQGLQFLFEYFSETQRNKGNFPGRFSGRQFSNSRSEMNVSTLELGDSALYLCASSLRLENTEAFFGQGTRLTVV.

The V gene is TRBV18, the J gene TRBJ1-1; D may be TRBD1 (5 bases). V was trimmed by 6 bases and J by 7 bases, leaving 9 bases between them. The CDR3 runs to 11 residues. CDR1 is KGHSH, CDR2 LQKENI, per germline. CDR3 amino acids: CASSRRGEAFF. The CDR3 DNA reads as TGTGCCAGCTCCCGGAGGGGTGAAGCTTTCTTT.

This chain connects TRBV9 to TRBJ2-3; D gene ambiguous. There are 12 residues in the CDR3. V dropped 4 bases and J dropped 3 bases, with 6 bases sitting between them. Germline-derived CDR1 and CDR2 are SGDLS and YYNGEE. The chain's CDR3 is CASSLSTDTQYF. Written as DNA, the CDR3 is TGTGCCAGCAGCTTATCGACAGATACGCAGTATTTT.

CDR3 DNA sequence: TGTGCCAGCAGTTTATTCCCCCCGGACAGTTTGAATCAGCCCCAGCATTTT. Protein product: CASSLFPPDSLNQPQHF. This sequence joins TRBV27 and TRBJ1-5; the D gene is possibly TRBD1 (6 bases). Germline CDR1 reads MNHEY; CDR2 reads SMNVEV (reference sequence). CDR3 length equals 17 residues. V shed 1 base and J shed 4 bases, with 17 bases lying between them.

This rearrangement joins TRBV7-9 to TRBJ2-7; the D gene could be TRBD1 or TRBD2 (5 bases each). The CDR3 sequence is 14 residues long. V was trimmed by 4 bases and J by 2 bases, leaving 12 bases between them. Germline CDR1 is SEHNR and CDR2 is FQNEAQ (reference sequence). The DNA for the CDR3 is TGTGCCAGCAGCTCCCCGGGACGAACCTACGAGCAGTACTTC. It specifies CASSSPGRTYEQYF.

The V gene is TRBV7-8, the J gene TRBJ1-1; D is ambiguous. Trimming shortened V by 3 bases and J by 9 bases, and 8 bases separated the two germline ends. CDR3 size: 11 residues. Germline V gives CDR1 SGHVS, CDR2 FQNEAQ. The chain's CDR3 is CASSLDGKAFF. The CDR3 DNA reads TGTGCCAGCAGCTTGGACGGAAAAGCTTTCTTT.

The gene calls are TRBV2 and TRBJ1-5; 8 positions match TRBD1. CDR3 length: 17 residues. V shed 4 bases, J shed 6 bases, and the junction held 14 bases outside the gene matches. In germline, CDR1 is SNHLY, CDR2 FYNNEI. CDR3 DNA: TGTGCCAGCAGTGCGGACAGGGCTGGAAGGGGACTTCAGCCCCAGCATTTT. Translated, it gives CASSADRAGRGLQPQHF.

The V call is TRBV28, the J call TRBJ1-2; TRBD1 might be the D (6 bases). The CDR3 contains 14 residues. Germline CDR1 reads MDHEN; CDR2 reads SYDVKM. The germline V and J ends were trimmed by 2 bases and 5 bases, with 12 bases remaining between them. The CDR3 nucleotides read TGTGCCAGCAGTTTAAGGGGGACCACTTATGGCTACACCTTC. It yields the protein CASSLRGTTYGYTF.

The V call is TRBV6-5, the J call TRBJ1-6; D ambiguous. Germline-derived CDR1 and CDR2 are MNHEY and SVGAGI. CDR3 length: 15 residues. V was trimmed by 4 bases and J by 13 bases, leaving 20 bases between them. The CDR3 reads CASSLGPTILRPLHF. In nucleotides, the CDR3 is TGTGCCAGCAGTTTGGGTCCAACCATCCTTCGCCCCCTCCACTTT.

V usage is TRBV6-2 or TRBV6-3 and J usage is TRBJ2-1, with 9 bases matching TRBD2. This CDR3 region has 15 residues. Germline CDR1 MNHEY, CDR2 SVGEGT. J was trimmed by 8 bases and V by 5 bases; bases with no gene match: 10. The CDR3 here is CASSALAGGPYEQFF. In nucleotides, the CDR3 is TGTGCCAGCAGTGCCCTGGCGGGGGGGCCTTATGAGCAGTTCTTC.

A single count supports this clone. This sequence joins TRBV6-6 and TRBJ1-2; no clear D gene. Germline V gives CDR1 MNHNY, CDR2 SVGAGI (reference sequence). V gave up 3 bases and J gave up 3 bases, with 14 bases separating them. The CDR3 consists of 15 residues. The CDR3 is CASSYHGSEDYGYTF. The CDR3 nucleotides read TGTGCCAGCAGTTATCATGGGTCGGAGGACTATGGCTACACCTTC.

This chain connects TRBV14 to TRBJ2-3; weak D call: TRBD2 (7 bases). V was trimmed by 2 bases and J by 2 bases, leaving 17 bases between them. Germline CDR1 reads SGHDN; CDR2 reads FVKESK. This CDR3 is built from 17 residues. Here the CDR3 reads CASSQRGGGFATDTQYF. The DNA of the CDR3 is TGTGCCAGCAGCCAAAGGGGGGGAGGGTTTGCCACAGATACGCAGTATTTT.

The chain is built from TRBV7-8 and TRBJ1-4; D remains ambiguous. The CDR3 consists of 15 residues. Trimming shortened V by 5 bases and J by 9 bases, and 19 bases separated the two germline ends. The germline CDR1 and CDR2 sequences are SGHVS and FQNEAQ. The CDR3 is CASSRELGPVQKLFF. The CDR3 DNA follows: TGTGCCAGCAGCCGGGAACTCGGACCAGTCCAAAAACTGTTTTTT.

This clone has a single count. This chain joins TRBV2 and TRBJ1-1, with D hard to call. CDR1 is SNHLY, CDR2 FYNNEI, per germline. CDR3 length: 13 residues. V was trimmed by 8 bases and J by 5 bases, leaving 15 bases between them. DNA for the CDR3: TGTGCCAGCCTAATTTCGTTAGGGACTGAAGCTTTCTTT. Its protein product is CASLISLGTEAFF.

The chain couples TRBV7-6 to TRBJ2-3, with D possibly being TRBD2 (7 bases). Trimming removed 1 base at V and 2 bases at J, with 13 bases between. CDR3 length equals 16 residues. The germline gives CDR1 SGHVS, CDR2 FNYEAQ. CDR3 amino acids: CASSLGRGLVTDTQYF. CDR3 in DNA: TGTGCCAGCAGCTTAGGGCGGGGGCTCGTCACAGATACGCAGTATTTT.

CDR3 protein: CASSGQGGSGNTIYF. CDR3 DNA sequence: TGTGCCAGCAGCGGCCAGGGAGGCTCTGGAAACACCATATATTTT. V and J are TRBV6-5 and TRBJ1-3, with D maybe TRBD1 (5 bases). The CDR3 extends over 15 amino acids. Deletions cut 6 bases from V and 0 bases from J, with 12 bases between. Germline V lookup: CDR1 MNHEY, CDR2 SVGAGI.